The next 8 T cell receptor beta chains were all read from a single sample in a study of T cell repertoires in cytomegalovirus infection. MiXCR, applied by TCRdb to the reads, yields one record per CDR3 protein. The sample yields 76,000 or so distinct CDR3 sequences, more than 3.5% seen once. The sample taken for sequencing was PBMCs. These receptor sequences come from a human donor in good health (CMV status not recorded). Some clones in this sample may be carry-over from other donors' samples.

This clonotype was counted at least ten times. The chain links TRBV7-9 to TRBJ1-5; 8 bases fit TRBD1. The ends lost 2 bases at V and 8 bases at J; junction bases unmatched: 5. The CDR3 has 14 residues. The germline V gene encodes CDR1 SEHNR and CDR2 FQNEAQ (reference sequence). Here the CDR3 reads CASSLSGGEEPQHF. The CDR3 DNA is TGTGCCAGCAGCTTATCAGGGGGCGAGGAGCCCCAGCATTTT.

In its sample, this clonotype was seen many times. The chain couples TRBV5-1 to TRBJ2-1, with 10 bases that match TRBD1. This CDR3 is built from 17 residues. Germline V gene sequence: CDR1 SGHRS, CDR2 YFSETQ. The V gene end was trimmed by 2 bases and the J gene end by 4 bases; junction bases not matched to a gene: 9. The CDR3 region has the DNA TGCGCCAGCAGCTTCTCAACCGGACAGGGGGATTACAATGAGCAGTTCTTC. Translation: CASSFSTGQGDYNEQFF.

This clonotype was seen ten or more times. The CDR3 sequence is CAIRTTYTYEQYF. CDR3 in DNA: TGTGCCATCAGGACAACCTATACCTACGAGCAGTACTTC. The J gene is TRBJ2-7, the V gene TRBV10-3; the D is unclear. The CDR3 extends over 13 amino acids. The ends were cut back, 6 bases at V and 2 bases at J, with 11 bases in the middle. Germline values: CDR1 ENHRY, CDR2 SYGVKD.

This clonotype was seen at least ten times. This CDR3 reads CASRRTDRGPTEAFF. The CDR3 coding sequence is TGTGCCAGCAGGCGCACGGACAGGGGCCCCACTGAAGCTTTCTTT. The genes are TRBV7-3 and TRBJ1-1; 9 bases line up with TRBD1. Germline-derived CDR1 and CDR2 are SGHTA and FQGTGA. The CDR3 length is 15 residues. J lost 4 bases, V lost 6 bases, and 9 bases had no gene match.

This clonotype has a count of ten or more. The chain has TRBV7-9 and TRBJ2-7; D is undetermined. The CDR3 is made up of 15 amino acids. Trimming left V 3 bases short and J 9 bases short, with 21 bases between. Germline V CDR1 and CDR2: SEHNR, FQNEAQ (reference sequence). The CDR3 DNA follows: TGTGCCAGCAGCTTCACGCGTTCGTCAACCAACGGGCAGTACTTC. This codes for CASSFTRSSTNGQYF.

This clonotype was counted ten times or more. The chain combines TRBV7-6 with TRBJ2-5; perhaps TRBD2 as D (6 bases). The CDR3 consists of 17 residues. From germline, CDR1 is SGHVS and CDR2 FNYEAQ. Trimming removed 4 bases from V and 2 bases from J, with 20 bases in between. CDR3 nucleotides: TGTGCCAGCAGCTCGGGACTTGGGGAAAGACATCAAGAGACCCAGTACTTC. This codes for CASSSGLGERHQETQYF.

This chain uses TRBV7-8 with TRBJ1-6; D remains unclear. Germline values: CDR1 SGHVS, CDR2 FQNEAQ. V was shortened by 5 bases and J by 9 bases, with 5 bases between the two germline ends. The CDR3 has 11 amino acids. CDR3 residues: CASSLGSPLHF. The CDR3 DNA reads TGTGCCAGCAGCCTAGGTTCACCCCTCCACTTT.

This clonotype was recorded many times. The rearrangement joins TRBV5-6 to TRBJ1-6; no clear D. The V end lost 1 base, the J end lost 2 bases, and 10 bases lay between the germline ends. Germline V gene sequence: CDR1 SGHDT, CDR2 YYEEEE. This CDR3 spans 16 amino acids. This chain's CDR3 is CASSLSGGPYNSPLHF. For the CDR3, the DNA is TGTGCCAGCAGCTTGTCAGGTGGCCCCTATAATTCACCCCTCCACTTT.